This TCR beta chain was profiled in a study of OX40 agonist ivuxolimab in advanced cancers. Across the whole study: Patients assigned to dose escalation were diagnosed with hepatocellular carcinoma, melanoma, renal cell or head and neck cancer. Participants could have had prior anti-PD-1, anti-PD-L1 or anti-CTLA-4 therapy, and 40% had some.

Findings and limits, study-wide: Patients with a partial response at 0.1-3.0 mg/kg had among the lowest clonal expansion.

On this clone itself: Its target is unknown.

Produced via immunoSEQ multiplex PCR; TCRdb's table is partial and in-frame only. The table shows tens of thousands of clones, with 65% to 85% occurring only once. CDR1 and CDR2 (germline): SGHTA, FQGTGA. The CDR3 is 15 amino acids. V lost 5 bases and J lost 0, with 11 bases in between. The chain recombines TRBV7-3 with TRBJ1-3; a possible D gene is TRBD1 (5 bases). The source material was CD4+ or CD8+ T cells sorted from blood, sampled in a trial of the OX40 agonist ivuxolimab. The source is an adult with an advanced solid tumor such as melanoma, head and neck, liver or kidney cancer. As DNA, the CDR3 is TGTGCCAGCAGCGCACGGGGGGGCTCTGGAAACACCATATATTTT. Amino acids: CASSARGGSGNTIYF.